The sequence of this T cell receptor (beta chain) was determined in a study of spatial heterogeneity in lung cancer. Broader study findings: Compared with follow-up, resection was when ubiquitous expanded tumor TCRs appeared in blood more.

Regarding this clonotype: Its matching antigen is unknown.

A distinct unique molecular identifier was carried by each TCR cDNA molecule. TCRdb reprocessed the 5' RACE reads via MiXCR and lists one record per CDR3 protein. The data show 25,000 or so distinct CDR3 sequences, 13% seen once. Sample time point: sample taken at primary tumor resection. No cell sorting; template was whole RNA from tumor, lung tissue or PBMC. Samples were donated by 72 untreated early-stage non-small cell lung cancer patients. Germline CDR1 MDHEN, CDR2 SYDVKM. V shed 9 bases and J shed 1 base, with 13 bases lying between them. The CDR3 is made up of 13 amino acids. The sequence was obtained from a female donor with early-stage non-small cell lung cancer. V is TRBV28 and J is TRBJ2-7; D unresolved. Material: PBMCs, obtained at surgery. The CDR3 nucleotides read TGTGCCAGTGTTGAAAGCGTTTCCTACGAGCAGTACTTC. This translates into CASVESVSYEQYF.